The T cell receptor beta chain under discussion was sequenced for a study of shared clonotypes between healthy human individuals. Study conclusions and caveats: Despite large depth, sorted-subset datasets appeared incompletely sequenced.

CDR1 is LGHNT, CDR2 FRNRAP, per germline. The V gene end was trimmed by 7 bases and the J gene end by 0 bases; junction bases not matched to a gene: 10. CDR3 length equals 18 residues. TCRdb keeps only in-frame clones here, not all; method: immunoSEQ multiplex PCR. The top ten clones hold about 0.45% of a sample with about 1.5 million clones, about 98% of them seen once. For this clone: What it recognizes is unknown.

This chain links TRBV12-5 with TRBJ2-6, with TRBD2 matching 9 bases. This TCR derives from a man aged 25-45 years in good health. Sample: naive CD4+ T cells sorted from blood. Subset meaning: CD45RA+ positively selected. The CDR3 bases are TGTGCTAGTGTCTCAGGAGGCGGGAGGGTCTCTGGGGCCAACGTCCTGACTTTC. This sequence encodes CASVSGGGRVSGANVLTF.